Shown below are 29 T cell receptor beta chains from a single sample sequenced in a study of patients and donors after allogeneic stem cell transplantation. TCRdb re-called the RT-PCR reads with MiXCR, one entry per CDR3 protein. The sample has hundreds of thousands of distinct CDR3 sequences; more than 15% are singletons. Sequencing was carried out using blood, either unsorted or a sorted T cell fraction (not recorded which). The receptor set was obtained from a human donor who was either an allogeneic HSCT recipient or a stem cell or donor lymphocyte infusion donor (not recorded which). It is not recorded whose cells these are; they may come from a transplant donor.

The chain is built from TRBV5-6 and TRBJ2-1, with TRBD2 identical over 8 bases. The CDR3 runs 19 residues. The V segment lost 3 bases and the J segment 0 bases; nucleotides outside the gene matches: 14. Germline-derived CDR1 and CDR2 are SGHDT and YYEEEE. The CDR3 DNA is TGTGCCAGCAGCTGGTGGGCGACTAGCGATCCGAGCTCCTACAATGAGCAGTTCTTC. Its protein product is CASSWWATSDPSSYNEQFF.

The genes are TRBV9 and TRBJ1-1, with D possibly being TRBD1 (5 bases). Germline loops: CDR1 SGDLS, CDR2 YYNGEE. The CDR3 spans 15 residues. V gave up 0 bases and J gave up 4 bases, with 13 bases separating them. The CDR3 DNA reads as TGTGCCAGCAGCGTAGTGGGGGGATTGGCCACTGAAGCTTTCTTT. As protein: CASSVVGGLATEAFF. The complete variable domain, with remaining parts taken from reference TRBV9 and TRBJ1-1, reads DSGVTQTPKHLITATGQRVTLRCSPRSGDLSVYWYQQSLDQGLQFLIQYYNGEERAKGNILERFSAQQFPDLHSELNLSSLELGDSALYFCASSVVGGLATEAFFGQGTRLTVV.

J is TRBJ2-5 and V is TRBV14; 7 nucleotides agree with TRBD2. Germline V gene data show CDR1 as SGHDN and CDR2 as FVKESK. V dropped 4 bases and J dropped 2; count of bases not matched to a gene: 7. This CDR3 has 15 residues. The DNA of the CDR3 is TGTGCCAGCAGCCCTTCCTCGGGGGGACAAGAGACCCAGTACTTC. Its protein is CASSPSSGGQETQYF.

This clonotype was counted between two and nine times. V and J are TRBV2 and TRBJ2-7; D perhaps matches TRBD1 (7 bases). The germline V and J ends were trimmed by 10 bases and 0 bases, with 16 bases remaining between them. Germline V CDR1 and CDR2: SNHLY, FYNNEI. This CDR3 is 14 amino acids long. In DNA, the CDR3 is TGTGCCACCGAAGGAGGGGACAGCTCCTACGAGCAGTACTTC. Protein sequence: CATEGGDSSYEQYF.

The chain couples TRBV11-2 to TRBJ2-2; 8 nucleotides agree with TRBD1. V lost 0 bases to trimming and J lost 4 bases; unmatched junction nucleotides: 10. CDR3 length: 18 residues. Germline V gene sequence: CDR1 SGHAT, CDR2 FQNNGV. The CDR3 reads CASSLDGWRTGRTGELFF. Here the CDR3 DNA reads TGTGCCAGCAGCTTAGATGGTTGGAGGACAGGGCGCACCGGGGAGCTGTTTTTT.

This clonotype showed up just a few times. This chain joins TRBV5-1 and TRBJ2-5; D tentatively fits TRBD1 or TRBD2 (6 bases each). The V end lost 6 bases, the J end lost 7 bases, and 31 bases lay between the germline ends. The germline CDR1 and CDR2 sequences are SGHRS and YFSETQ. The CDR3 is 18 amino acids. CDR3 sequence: CASTLGALGGAGKVTQYF. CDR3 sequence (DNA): TGCGCCAGCACTTTAGGAGCTTTGGGGGGCGCTGGAAAAGTGACCCAGTACTTC.

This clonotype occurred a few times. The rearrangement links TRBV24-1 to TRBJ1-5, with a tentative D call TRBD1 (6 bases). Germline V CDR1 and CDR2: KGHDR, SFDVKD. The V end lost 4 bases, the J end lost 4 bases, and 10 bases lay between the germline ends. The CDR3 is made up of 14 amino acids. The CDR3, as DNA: TGTGCCACCAGTGAAACAGGGAGGAATCAGCCCCAGCATTTT. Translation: CATSETGRNQPQHF.

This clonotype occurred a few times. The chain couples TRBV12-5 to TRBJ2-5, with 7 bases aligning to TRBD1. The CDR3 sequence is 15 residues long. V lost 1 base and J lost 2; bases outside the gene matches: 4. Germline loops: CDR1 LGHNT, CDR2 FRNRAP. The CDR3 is CASGLEGQTQETQYF. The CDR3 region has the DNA TGTGCTAGTGGTTTGGAGGGACAGACTCAAGAGACCCAGTACTTC.

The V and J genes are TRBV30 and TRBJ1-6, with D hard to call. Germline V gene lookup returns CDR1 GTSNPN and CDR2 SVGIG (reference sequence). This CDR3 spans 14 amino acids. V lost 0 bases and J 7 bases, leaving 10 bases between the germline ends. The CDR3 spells CAWSVLEDNSPLHF. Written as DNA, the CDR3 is TGTGCCTGGAGTGTACTAGAGGACAATTCACCCCTCCACTTT.

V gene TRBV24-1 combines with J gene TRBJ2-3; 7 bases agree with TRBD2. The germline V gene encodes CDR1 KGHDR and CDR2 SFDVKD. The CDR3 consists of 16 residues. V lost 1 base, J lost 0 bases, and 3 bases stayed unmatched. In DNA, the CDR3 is TGTGCCACCAGTGATTTTCTGCGGGGGAGCACAGATACGCAGTATTTT. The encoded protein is CATSDFLRGSTDTQYF.

The CDR3 nucleotides read TGCAGTGCCTTGGTAAACAGGGACGCAAACTATGGCTACACCTTC. This encodes CSALVNRDANYGYTF. The V gene is TRBV20-1, the J gene TRBJ1-2; tentatively, D is TRBD1 (6 bases). Germline CDR1 DFQATT, CDR2 SNEGSKA (reference sequence). Trimming left V 6 bases short and J 2 bases short, with 19 bases between. CDR3 length: 15 amino acids.

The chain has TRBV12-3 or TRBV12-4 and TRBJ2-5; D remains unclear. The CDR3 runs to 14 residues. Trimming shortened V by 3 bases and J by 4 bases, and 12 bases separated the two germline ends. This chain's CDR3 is CASSLGITGETQYF. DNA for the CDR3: TGTGCCAGCAGTTTGGGGATAACGGGAGAGACCCAGTACTTC.

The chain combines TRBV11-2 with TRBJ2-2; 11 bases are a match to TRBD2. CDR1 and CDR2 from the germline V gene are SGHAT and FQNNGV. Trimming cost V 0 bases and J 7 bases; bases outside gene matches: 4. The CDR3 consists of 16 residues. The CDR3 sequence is CASSLDVTSGGGELFF. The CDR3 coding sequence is TGTGCCAGCAGCTTAGATGTCACTAGCGGGGGCGGGGAGCTGTTTTTT.

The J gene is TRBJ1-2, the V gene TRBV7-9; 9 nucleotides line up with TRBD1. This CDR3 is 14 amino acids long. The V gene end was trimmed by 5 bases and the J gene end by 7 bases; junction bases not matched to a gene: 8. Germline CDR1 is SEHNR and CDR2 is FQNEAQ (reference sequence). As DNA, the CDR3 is TGTGCCAGCAGCCAACCGGGACAGGGAGCTGGCTACACCTTC. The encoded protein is CASSQPGQGAGYTF.

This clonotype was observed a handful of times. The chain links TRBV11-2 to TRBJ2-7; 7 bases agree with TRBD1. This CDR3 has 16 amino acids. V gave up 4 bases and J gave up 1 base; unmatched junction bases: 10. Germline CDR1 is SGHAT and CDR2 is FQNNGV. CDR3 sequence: CASSSGRGLGSYEQYF. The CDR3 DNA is TGTGCCAGCAGCTCCGGTAGGGGGCTAGGTTCCTACGAGCAGTACTTC.

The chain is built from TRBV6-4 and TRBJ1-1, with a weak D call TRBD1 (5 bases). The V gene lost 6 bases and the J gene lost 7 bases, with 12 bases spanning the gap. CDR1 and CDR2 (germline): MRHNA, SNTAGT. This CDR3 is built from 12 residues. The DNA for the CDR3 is TGTGCCAGCAGGGGGGATAAAGATGAAGCTTTCTTT. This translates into CASRGDKDEAFF.

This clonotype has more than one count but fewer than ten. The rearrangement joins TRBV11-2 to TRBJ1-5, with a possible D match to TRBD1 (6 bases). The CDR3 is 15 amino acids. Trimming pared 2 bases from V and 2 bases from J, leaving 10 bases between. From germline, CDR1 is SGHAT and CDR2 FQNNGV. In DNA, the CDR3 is TGTGCCAGCAGCTTAAGCGGGGGCCGCAATCAGCCCCAGCATTTT. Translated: CASSLSGGRNQPQHF. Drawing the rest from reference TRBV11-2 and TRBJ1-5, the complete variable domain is EAGVAQSPRYKIIEKRQSVAFWCNPISGHATLYWYQQILGQGPKLLIQFQNNGVVDDSQLPKDRFSAERLKGVDSTLKIQPAKLEDSAVYLCASSLSGGRNQPQHFGDGTRLSIL.

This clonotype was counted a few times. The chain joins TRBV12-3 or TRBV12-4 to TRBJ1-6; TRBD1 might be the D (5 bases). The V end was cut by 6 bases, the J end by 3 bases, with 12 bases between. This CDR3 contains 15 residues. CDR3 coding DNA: TGTGCCAGCAGCGCGACAGAGATCTATAATTCACCCCTCCACTTT. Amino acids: CASSATEIYNSPLHF.

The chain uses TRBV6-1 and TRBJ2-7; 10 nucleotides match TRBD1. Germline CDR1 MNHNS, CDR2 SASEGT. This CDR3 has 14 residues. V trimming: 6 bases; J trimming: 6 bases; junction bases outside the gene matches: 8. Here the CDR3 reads CASRFRDRGSEQYF. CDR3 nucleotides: TGTGCCAGCAGATTCCGGGACAGGGGTTCCGAGCAGTACTTC.

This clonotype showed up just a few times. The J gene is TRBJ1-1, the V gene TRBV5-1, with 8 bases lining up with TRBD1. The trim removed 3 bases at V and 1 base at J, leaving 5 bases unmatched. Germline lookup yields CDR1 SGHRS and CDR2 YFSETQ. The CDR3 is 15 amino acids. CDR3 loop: CASSWGQVTNTEAFF. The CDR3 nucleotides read TGCGCCAGCAGCTGGGGACAGGTTACGAACACTGAAGCTTTCTTT.

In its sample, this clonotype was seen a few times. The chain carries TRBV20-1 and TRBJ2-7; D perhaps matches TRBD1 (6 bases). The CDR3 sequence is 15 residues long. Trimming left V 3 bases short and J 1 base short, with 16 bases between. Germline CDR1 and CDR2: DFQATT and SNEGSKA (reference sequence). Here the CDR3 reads CSASSGQISSYEQYF. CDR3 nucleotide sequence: TGCAGTGCTAGCTCCGGACAGATATCTTCCTACGAGCAGTACTTC.

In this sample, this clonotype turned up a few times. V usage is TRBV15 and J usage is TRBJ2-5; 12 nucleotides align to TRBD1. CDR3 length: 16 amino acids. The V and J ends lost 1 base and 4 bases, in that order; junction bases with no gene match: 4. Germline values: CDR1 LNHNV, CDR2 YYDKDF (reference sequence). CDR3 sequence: CATSRGGTGGAETQYF. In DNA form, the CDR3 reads TGTGCCACCAGCAGAGGCGGGACAGGGGGCGCAGAGACCCAGTACTTC.

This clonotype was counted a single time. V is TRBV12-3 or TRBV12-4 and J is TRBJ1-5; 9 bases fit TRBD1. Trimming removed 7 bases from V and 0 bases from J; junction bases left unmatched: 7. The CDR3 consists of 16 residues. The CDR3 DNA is TGTGCCAGCAACCTAGGGACAGGGAGTAGCAATCAGCCCCAGCATTTT. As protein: CASNLGTGSSNQPQHF.

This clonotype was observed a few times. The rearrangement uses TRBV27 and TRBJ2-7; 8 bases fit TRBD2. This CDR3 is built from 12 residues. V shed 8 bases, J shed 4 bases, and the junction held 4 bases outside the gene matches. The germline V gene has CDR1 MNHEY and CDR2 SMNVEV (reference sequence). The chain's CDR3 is CASRTGGYEQYF. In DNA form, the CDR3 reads TGTGCCAGCCGCACGGGGGGGTACGAGCAGTACTTC.

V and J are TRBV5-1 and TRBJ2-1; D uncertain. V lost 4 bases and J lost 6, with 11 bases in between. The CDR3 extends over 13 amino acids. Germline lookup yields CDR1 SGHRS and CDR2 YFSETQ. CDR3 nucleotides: TGCGCCAGCAGCCGGACGGCAATCAATGAGCAGTTCTTC. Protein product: CASSRTAINEQFF.

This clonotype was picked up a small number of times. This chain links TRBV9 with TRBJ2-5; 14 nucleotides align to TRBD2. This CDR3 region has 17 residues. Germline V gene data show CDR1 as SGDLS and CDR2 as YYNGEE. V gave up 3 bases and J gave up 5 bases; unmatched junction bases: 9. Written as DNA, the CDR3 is TGTGCCAGCAGCGCCGGGACTAGCGGGAGTCCACGTGAGACCCAGTACTTC. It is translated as CASSAGTSGSPRETQYF.

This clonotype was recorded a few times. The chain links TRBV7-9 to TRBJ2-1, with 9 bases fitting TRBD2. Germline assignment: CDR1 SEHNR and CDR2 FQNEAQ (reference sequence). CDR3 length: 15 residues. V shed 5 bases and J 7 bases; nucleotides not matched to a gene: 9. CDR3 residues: CASSLLRAGGNEQFF. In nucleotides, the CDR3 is TGTGCCAGCAGCCTCCTAAGGGCGGGAGGGAATGAGCAGTTCTTC.

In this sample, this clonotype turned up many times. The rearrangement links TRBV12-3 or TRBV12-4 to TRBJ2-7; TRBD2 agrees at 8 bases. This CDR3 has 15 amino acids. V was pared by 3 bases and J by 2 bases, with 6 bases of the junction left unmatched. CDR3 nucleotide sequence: TGTGCCAGCAGTTTTCGAAGTAGCGGGACCTACGAGCAGTACTTC. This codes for CASSFRSSGTYEQYF.

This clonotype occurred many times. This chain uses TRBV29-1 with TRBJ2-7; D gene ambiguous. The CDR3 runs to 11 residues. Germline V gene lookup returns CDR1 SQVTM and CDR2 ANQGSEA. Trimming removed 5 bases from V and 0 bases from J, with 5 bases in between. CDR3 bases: TGCAGCGTTTTTAACTCCTACGAGCAGTACTTC. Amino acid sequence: CSVFNSYEQYF.